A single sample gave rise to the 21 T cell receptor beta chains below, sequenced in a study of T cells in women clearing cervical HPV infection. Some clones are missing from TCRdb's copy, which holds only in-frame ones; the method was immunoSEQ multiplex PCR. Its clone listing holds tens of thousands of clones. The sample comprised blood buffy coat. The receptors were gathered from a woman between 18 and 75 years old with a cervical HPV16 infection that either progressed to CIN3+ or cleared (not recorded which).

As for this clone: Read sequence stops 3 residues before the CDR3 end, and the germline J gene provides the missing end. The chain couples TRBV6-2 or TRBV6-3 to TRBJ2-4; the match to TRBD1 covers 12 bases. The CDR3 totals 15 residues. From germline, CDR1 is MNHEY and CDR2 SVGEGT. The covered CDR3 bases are TGTGCCAGCAGGCGACCGGGACAGGGGGCGTCGGGT. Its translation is CASRRPGQGASG. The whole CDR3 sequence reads CASRRPGQGASGQYF.

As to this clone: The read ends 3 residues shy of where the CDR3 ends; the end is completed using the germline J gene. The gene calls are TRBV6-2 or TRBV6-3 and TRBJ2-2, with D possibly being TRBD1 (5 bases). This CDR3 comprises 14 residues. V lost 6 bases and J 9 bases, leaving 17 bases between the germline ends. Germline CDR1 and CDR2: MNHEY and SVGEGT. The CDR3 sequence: CASSSTETGRELFF. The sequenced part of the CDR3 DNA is TGTGCCAGCAGCTCGACAGAGACCGGTCGGGAG.

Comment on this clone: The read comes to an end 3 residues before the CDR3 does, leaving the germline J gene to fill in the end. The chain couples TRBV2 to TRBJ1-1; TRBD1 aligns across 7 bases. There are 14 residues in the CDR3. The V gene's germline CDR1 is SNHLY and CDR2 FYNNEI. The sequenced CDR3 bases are TGTGCCAGCAGTGGGACAGGCCGTTCGACGGAA. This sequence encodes CASSGTGRSTE. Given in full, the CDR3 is CASSGTGRSTEAFF.

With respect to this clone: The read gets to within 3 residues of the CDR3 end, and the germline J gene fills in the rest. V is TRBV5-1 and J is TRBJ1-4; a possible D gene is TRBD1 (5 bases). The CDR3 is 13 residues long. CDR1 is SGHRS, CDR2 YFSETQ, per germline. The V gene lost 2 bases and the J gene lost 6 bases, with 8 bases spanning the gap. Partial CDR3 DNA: TGCGCCAGCAGCTTTGGGGCAGATGAAAAA. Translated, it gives CASSFGADEK. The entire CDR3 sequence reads CASSFGADEKLFF. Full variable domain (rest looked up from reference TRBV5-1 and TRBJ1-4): KAGVTQTPRYLIKTRGQQVTLSCSPISGHRSVSWYQQTPGQGLQFLFEYFSETQRNKGNFPGRFSGRQFSNSRSEMNVSTLELGDSALYLCASSFGADEKLFFGSGTQLSVL.

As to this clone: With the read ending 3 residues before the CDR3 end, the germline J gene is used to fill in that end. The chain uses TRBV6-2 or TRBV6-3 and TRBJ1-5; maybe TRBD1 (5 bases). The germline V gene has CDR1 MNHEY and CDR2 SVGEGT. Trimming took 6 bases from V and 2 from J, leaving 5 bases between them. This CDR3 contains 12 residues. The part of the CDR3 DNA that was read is TGTGCCAGCAGGGGGCGCAATCAGCCC. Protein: CASRGRNQP. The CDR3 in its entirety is CASRGRNQPQHF.

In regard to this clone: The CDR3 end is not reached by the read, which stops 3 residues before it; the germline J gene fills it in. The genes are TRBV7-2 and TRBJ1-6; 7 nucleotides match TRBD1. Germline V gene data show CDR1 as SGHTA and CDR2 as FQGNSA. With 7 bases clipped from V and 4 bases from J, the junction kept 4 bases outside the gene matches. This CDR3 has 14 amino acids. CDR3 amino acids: CASKKQGYNSPLHF. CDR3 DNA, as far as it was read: TGTGCCAGCAAGAAACAGGGGTATAATTCACCC.

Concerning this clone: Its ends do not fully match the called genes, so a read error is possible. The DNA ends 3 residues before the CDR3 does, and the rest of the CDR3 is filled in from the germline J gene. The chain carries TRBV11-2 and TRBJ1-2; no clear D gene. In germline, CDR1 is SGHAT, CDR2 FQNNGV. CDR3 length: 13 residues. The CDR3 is CASSFGGSYDYTF. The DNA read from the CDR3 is TGTGCCAGCAGCTTTGGTGGCAGTTATGAC.

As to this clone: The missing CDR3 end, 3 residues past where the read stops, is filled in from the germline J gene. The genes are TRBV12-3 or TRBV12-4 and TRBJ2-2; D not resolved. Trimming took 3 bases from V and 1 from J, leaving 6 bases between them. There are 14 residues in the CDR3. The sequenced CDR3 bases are TGTGCCAGCAGTTTTCGACAGAACACCGGGGAG. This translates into CASSFRQNTGE. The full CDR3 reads CASSFRQNTGELFF.

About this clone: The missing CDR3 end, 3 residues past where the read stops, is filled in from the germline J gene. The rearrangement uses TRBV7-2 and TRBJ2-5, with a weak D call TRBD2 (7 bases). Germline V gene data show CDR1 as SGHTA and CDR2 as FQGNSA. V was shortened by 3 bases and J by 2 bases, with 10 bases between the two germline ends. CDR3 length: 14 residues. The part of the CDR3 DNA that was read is TGTGCCAGCAGCTTGGGAGGGGGACAAGAGACC. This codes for CASSLGGGQET. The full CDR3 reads CASSLGGGQETQYF. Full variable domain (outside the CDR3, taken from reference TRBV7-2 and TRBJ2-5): GAGVSQSPSNKVTEKGKDVELRCDPISGHTALYWYRQSLGQGLEFLIYFQGNSAPDKSGLPSDRFSAERTGGSVSTLTIQRTQQEDSAVYLCASSLGGGQETQYFGPGTRLLVL.

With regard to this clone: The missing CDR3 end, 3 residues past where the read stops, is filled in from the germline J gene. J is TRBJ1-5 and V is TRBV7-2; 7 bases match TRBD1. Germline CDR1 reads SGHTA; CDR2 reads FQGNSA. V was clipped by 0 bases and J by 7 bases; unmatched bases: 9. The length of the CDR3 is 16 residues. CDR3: CASSLAPQGGGQPQHF. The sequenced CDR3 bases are TGTGCCAGCAGCTTAGCGCCGCAGGGGGGAGGACAGCCC. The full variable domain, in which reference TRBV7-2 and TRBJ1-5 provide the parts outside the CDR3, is GAGVSQSPSNKVTEKGKDVELRCDPISGHTALYWYRQSLGQGLEFLIYFQGNSAPDKSGLPSDRFSAERTGGSVSTLTIQRTQQEDSAVYLCASSLAPQGGGQPQHFGDGTRLSIL.

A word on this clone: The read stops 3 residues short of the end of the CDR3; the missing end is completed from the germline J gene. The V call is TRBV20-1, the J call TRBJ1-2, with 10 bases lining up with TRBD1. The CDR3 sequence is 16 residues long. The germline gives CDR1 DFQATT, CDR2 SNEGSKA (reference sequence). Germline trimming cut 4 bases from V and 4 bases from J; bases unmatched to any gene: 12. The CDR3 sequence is CSANPFGTGVSYGYTF. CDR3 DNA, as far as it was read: TGCAGTGCTAATCCCTTCGGGACAGGGGTTTCCTATGGC.

CDR3 bases read: TGTGCCAGCAGCCCGCCCGGACAGGGAGAA. Translation: CASSPPGQGE. The CDR3 in full is CASSPPGQGEAFF. The J gene is TRBJ1-1, the V gene TRBV13; TRBD1 matches 8 bases. The CDR3 goes on 3 residues after the read ends, and that part is filled in from the germline J gene. The length of the CDR3 is 13 residues. CDR1 and CDR2 from the germline V gene are PRHDT and FYEKMQ (reference sequence).

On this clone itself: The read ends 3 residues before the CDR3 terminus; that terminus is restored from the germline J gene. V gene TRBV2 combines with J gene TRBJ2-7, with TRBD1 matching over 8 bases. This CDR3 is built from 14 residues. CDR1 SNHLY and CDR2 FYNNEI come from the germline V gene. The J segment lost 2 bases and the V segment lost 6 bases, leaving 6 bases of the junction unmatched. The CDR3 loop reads CASRAGTGPYEQYF. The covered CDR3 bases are TGTGCCAGCAGGGCCGGGACAGGACCCTACGAG.

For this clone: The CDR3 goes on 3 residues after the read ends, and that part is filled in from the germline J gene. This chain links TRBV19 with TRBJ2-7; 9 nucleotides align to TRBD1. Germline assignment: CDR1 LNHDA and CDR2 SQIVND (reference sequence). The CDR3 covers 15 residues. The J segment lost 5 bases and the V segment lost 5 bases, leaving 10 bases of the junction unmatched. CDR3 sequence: CASSHVGQGVHEQYF. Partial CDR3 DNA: TGTGCCAGTAGTCACGTGGGACAGGGTGTCCACGAG.

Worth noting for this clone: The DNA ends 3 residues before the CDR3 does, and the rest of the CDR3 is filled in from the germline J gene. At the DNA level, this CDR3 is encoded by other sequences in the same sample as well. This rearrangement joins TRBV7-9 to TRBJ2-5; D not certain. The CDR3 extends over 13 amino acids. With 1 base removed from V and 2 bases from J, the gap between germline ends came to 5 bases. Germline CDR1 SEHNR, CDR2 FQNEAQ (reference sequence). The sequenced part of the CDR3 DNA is TGTGCCAGCAGCTTAGGGCAGCAAGAGACC. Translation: CASSLGQQET. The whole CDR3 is CASSLGQQETQYF.

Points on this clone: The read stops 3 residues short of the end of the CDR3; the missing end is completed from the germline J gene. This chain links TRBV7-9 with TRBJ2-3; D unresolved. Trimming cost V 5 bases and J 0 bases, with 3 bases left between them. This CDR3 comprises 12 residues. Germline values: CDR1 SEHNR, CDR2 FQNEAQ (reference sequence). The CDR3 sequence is CASSRSTDTQYF. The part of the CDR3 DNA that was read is TGTGCCAGCAGCCGTAGCACAGATACG.

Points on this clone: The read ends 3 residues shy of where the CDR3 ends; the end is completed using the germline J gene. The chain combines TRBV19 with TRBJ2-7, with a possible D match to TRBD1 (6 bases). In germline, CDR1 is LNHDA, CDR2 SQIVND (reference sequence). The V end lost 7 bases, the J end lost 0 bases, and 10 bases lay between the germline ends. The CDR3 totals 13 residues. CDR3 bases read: TGTGCCAGTACCGCGGACAGCTCCTACGAG. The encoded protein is CASTADSSYE. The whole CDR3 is CASTADSSYEQYF.

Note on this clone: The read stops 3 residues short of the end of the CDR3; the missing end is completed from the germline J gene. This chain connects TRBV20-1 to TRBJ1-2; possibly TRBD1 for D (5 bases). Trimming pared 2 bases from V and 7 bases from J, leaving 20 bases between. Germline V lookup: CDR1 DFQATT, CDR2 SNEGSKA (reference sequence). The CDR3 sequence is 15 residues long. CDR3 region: CSARRESAGTAGYTF. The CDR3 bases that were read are TGCAGTGCTAGAAGGGAGTCTGCGGGGACCGCTGGC.

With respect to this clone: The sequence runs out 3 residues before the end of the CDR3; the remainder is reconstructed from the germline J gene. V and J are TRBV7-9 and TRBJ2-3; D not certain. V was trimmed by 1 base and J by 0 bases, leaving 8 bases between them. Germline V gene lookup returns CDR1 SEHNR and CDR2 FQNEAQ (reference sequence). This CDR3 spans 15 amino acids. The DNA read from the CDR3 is TGTGCCAGCAGCTTAGGACTCACTAGCACAGATACG. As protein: CASSLGLTSTDT. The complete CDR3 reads CASSLGLTSTDTQYF.

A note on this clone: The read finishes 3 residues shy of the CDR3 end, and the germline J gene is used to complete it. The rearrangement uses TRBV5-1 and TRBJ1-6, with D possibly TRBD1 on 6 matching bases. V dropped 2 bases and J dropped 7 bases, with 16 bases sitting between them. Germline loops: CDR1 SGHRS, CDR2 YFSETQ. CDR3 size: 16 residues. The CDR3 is CASSFDRSVLNSPLHF. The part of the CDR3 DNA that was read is TGCGCCAGCAGCTTTGACAGGAGTGTACTGAATTCACCC.

The covered CDR3 bases are TGTGCCAGCAGCCCGACTAGCACCGGGGAG. This gives the protein CASSPTSTGE. The full-length CDR3 reads as CASSPTSTGELFF. The V gene is TRBV6-2 or TRBV6-3, the J gene TRBJ2-2; possible D gene TRBD2, 6 bases. From the germline J gene comes the end of the CDR3, since the read stops 3 residues before it. V was trimmed by 6 bases and J by 4 bases, leaving 9 bases between them. The germline CDR1 and CDR2 sequences are MNHEY and SVGEGT. The CDR3 has 13 residues.